This T cell receptor (beta chain) was sequenced during a study of human T cells and chemical hapten exposure. This clonotype was seen more than once but under ten times. Unfractionated whole blood yielded total RNA. Using its own MiXCR run on the 5' RACE reads, TCRdb lists one record per CDR3 protein. This sample has about 81,000 distinct CDR3 sequences, with more than 7% found just once. This TCR came from a male donor in good health.

The CDR3 nucleotides are TGCAGTGCTAGAGATTCTCAGGGGGCAATAGATACGCAGTATTTT. It specifies CSARDSQGAIDTQYF. The chain carries TRBV20-1 and TRBJ2-3, with TRBD1 matching over 8 bases. Germline V gives CDR1 DFQATT, CDR2 SNEGSKA (reference sequence). The junction had 7 bases not matched to a gene; V was cut back by 0 bases and J by 5 bases. There are 15 residues in the CDR3.